The T cell receptor beta chain under discussion was sequenced for a study of shared clonotypes between healthy human individuals (TCRdb year 2020). Turning to the overall study: The cohort comprised two women and a few men aged 18 to 49 years. Per donor, three plates each were used for CD4 naive and CD4 memory, two for CD8 naive, and one for CD8 memory. To estimate repertoire size and how much clonotypes are shared between individuals, the study performed deep sequencing of blood TCR repertoires from roughly five healthy adults. To increase sequencing depth and limit assay-specific biases, different laboratories used diverse techniques to prepare libraries and sequence TCR repertoires. Each donor's leukapheresis produced roughly between roughly 0.94 and 9.5 billion PBMCs.

Using the deep immunoSEQ assay, multiplex PCR amplified TCR CDR3 regions from genomic DNA. Extracted genomic DNA from each cell subset was spread evenly across all wells of several immunoSEQ 96-well plates, with each plate serving as a replicate. For sorted subsets, roughly 200 ng genomic DNA, equal to 25,000 to 35,000 T cell genomes, was loaded into each replicate PCR. Purified libraries were measured with a Qubit 3.0 fluorometer, size-checked on a Bioanalyzer 2100, and measured again with the KAPA Library Quantification kit. Every immunoSEQ 96-well plate was sequenced on a dedicated single-read 150-cycle Illumina NextSeq 550 flow cell. In the paper's pipeline: The immunoSEQ output contained only junctional sequences without quality scores, so filtering could not match that applied to full-length reads. Sequences were annotated with PyIR, a Python wrapper for IgBLAST v1.9, and V/J genes and CDR3 were assigned using IMGT germline references. Any read was removed if the V/J assignment was weak (E-value above 1e-6), the CDR3 was missing, or the read contained stop codons, out-of-frame junctions, or ambiguous translated residues. A V3J clonotype was defined by an identical inferred V gene, J gene, and CDR3 amino acid sequence. Percentage overlap between repertoires was calculated by dividing the number of shared unique clonotypes by the size of the smaller repertoire. Repertoire richness was assessed with RTK rarefaction, the Chao1 estimator, and Recon v2.1 estimates of unobserved clonotypes. Generation probabilities were computed with OLGA for all TCRbeta clonotypes obtained by the gDNA method from several donors. TCRdb stores this immuneACCESS table with in-frame sequences only. Part of the clones is absent; in the studies checked, under half of the shortfall reflects unresolved V genes, and no reason is known for the rest. The V and J calls and the clone size are those of that table, but D and trimming were determined from the DNA. The sample profile shows 500,000 to 550,000 clones; approximately 95% of them were found once. The biggest ten clones account for about 0.06% of the sample.

In the case of this clone: Its antigen target is currently unknown. Base-call qualities are not available, and no considerably larger clone is one nucleotide away.

Taken from the germline V gene, the CDR1 and CDR2 loops are SGHAT and FQNNGV. The CDR3 runs 12 residues from the cysteine to the phenylalanine. Only the CDR3 DNA stays, 36 bases, in frame from base 1. Trimming costs V 6 bases and J 8 bases, and their ends lie 13 bases apart. Healthy HIV-negative adults with no recently reported acute infections or vaccinations were included as donors. All donors were Caucasian adults living in Nashville, Tennessee, USA. CD4+ T cells were enriched by magnetic negative selection, after which naive cells were positively selected on CD45RA and the negative fraction was taken as the memory subset. After blood collection by leukapheresis, PBMCs were isolated using Ficoll-Histopaque density gradient centrifugation and then cryopreserved in the vapor phase of liquid nitrogen. Purity and quantity of every magnetically sorted T cell population were checked by analytical flow cytometry. From each sorted fraction, genomic DNA was isolated and quantified by UV absorbance on a Nanodrop 2000c.

What the authors observed across the whole study: Sampling was restricted to blood, and TCR repertoires in tissues likely differ from the TCR repertoires found in blood. Naive subsets generally had larger estimated clonotype richness than memory subsets did. Clonotypes shared by all four sorted-subset donors showed higher generation probabilities than non-shared clonotypes. Pairwise subsampling led to the expectation that sequencing depth would affect the degree of clonotype sharing among donors. Incomplete sequencing was indicated by rarefaction of sorted-subset datasets, despite the large sequencing depth. The genetic and exposure-history diversity represented was limited by the small number of donors. Sharing across several donors was observed for approximately 5% of naive CD4, under 4% of naive CD8, roughly 2.4% of memory CD4, and roughly 0.43% of memory CD8 clonotypes.

The TCR sequence derives from a young woman in good health. Here the chain combines TRBV11-2 and TRBJ1-1; perhaps TRBD1 is the D gene, with 5 bases matching. Sequencing was done on a sample of naive CD4+ T cells sorted from blood. Per the publication, the cell subset or site label means: CD45RA+ positively selected. The CDR3 amino acid sequence is: CASSVQGSEAFF. The DNA sequence is TGTGCCAGCAGTGTTCAGGGTTCCGAAGCTTTCTTT.